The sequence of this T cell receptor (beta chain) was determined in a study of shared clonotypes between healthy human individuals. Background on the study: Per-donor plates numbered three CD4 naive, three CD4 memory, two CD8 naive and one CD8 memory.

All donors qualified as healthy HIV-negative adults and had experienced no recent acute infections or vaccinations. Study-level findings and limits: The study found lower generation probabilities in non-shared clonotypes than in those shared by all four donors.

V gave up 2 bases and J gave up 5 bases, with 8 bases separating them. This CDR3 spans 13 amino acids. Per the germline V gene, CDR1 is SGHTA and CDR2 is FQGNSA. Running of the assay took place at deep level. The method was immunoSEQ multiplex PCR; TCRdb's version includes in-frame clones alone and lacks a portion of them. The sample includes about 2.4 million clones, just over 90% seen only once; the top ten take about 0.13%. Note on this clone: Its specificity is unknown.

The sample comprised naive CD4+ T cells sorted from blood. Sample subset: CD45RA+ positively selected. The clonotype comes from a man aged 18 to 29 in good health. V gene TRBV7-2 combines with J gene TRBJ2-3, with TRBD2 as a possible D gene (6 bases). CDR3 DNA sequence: TGTGCCAGCAGCTTAATCGGGGGAGATACGCAGTATTTT. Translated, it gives CASSLIGGDTQYF.